A single sample gave rise to the 16 T cell receptor beta chains below, sequenced in a study of graft-versus-host responses after intestinal transplantation. The assay was immunoSEQ multiplex PCR, and TCRdb's table has in-frame clones only and misses some. The sample lists 75,000 to 100,000 clones, around 90% occurring once. Sequenced material: PBMCs, taken just under 460 days after intestinal transplant. These receptors originate from a human patient who received an intestinal transplant, so some T cells may come from the graft donor.

The genes are TRBV29-1 and TRBJ2-3; 8 nucleotides match TRBD2. This CDR3 has 16 amino acids. Germline trimming cut 1 base from V and 2 bases from J; bases unmatched to any gene: 8. The germline gives CDR1 SQVTM, CDR2 ANQGSEA. The CDR3 sequence is CSVEATERGITDTQYF. The CDR3 DNA reads TGCAGCGTTGAAGCGACCGAGCGGGGGATCACAGATACGCAGTATTTT.

To note about this clone: The same CDR3 arises from other DNA sequences in this sample as well. The chain has TRBV9 and TRBJ2-1, with D perhaps TRBD2 (7 bases). The CDR3 is 14 amino acids. Germline V CDR1 and CDR2: SGDLS, YYNGEE. The V end was cut by 0 bases, the J end by 6 bases, with 10 bases between. Here the CDR3 reads CASSVVAGANEQFF. CDR3 nucleotide sequence: TGTGCCAGCAGCGTAGTTGCGGGGGCCAATGAGCAGTTCTTC.

The rearrangement uses TRBV13 and TRBJ2-4; 12 nucleotides match TRBD2. The CDR3 covers 21 residues. Germline V gene sequence: CDR1 PRHDT, CDR2 FYEKMQ (reference sequence). After removal of 4 bases from V and 1 base from J, the junction contained 17 bases not matched to a gene. Here the CDR3 reads CASSSGARLAGASGAKNIQYF. DNA of the CDR3: TGTGCCAGCAGCTCCGGAGCCAGACTAGCGGGGGCCTCTGGGGCCAAAAACATTCAGTACTTC.

The J gene is TRBJ1-1, the V gene TRBV6-5; D ambiguous. The germline V gene encodes CDR1 MNHEY and CDR2 SVGAGI. Trimming took 6 bases from V and 2 from J, leaving 10 bases between them. The CDR3 loop spans 13 amino acids. CDR3 sequence reads: CASRGRPNTEAFF. The CDR3 bases are TGTGCCAGCAGGGGCAGGCCTAACACTGAAGCTTTCTTT.

V and J are TRBV7-6 and TRBJ2-1; D perhaps matches TRBD2 (5 bases). Germline lookup yields CDR1 SGHVS and CDR2 FNYEAQ. CDR3 length equals 15 residues. Trimming pared 2 bases from V and 0 bases from J, leaving 8 bases between. CDR3 amino acids: CASSLSGSSYNEQFF. In DNA form, the CDR3 reads TGTGCCAGCAGCTTATCTGGGAGCTCCTACAATGAGCAGTTCTTC. Filled out from reference TRBV7-6 and TRBJ2-1, the complete variable domain reads GAGVSQSPRYKVTKRGQDVALRCDPISGHVSLYWYRQALGQGPEFLTYFNYEAQQDKSGLPNDRFSAERPEGSISTLTIQRTEQRDSAMYRCASSLSGSSYNEQFFGPGTRLTVL.

The CDR3 region has the DNA TGCAGCGTCGTAGCAGGGGGTAATCAGCCCCAGCATTTT. It codes for CSVVAGGNQPQHF. The V and J genes are TRBV29-1 and TRBJ1-5; 7 bases fit TRBD1. V trimming: 6 bases; J trimming: 4 bases; junction bases outside the gene matches: 6. In germline, CDR1 is SQVTM, CDR2 ANQGSEA. This CDR3 is built from 13 residues.

The rearrangement joins TRBV15 to TRBJ2-7, with D perhaps assigned TRBD1 or TRBD2 (6 bases each). Per germline, CDR1 LNHNV and CDR2 YYDKDF (reference sequence). V was clipped by 3 bases and J by 5 bases, with 17 bases between them. The CDR3 is 15 residues long. The CDR3 region has the DNA TGTGCCACCAGCAGGGGGGCGGGGCGGATCGACGAGCAGTACTTC. It translates to CATSRGAGRIDEQYF. The whole variable domain, filled in from reference TRBV15 and TRBJ2-7, reads DAMVIQNPRYQVTQFGKPVTLSCSQTLNHNVMYWYQQKSSQAPKLLFHYYDKDFNNEADTPDNFQSRRPNTSFCFLDIRSPGLGDTAMYLCATSRGAGRIDEQYFGPGTRLTVT.

This rearrangement joins TRBV18 to TRBJ1-5, with D unresolved. V gave up 8 bases and J gave up 9 bases, with 11 bases separating them. Germline CDR1 is KGHSH and CDR2 is LQKENI. CDR3 length equals 11 residues. CDR3 in amino acids: CASRPIGPQHF. The CDR3 coding sequence is TGTGCCAGCCGTCCGATTGGGCCCCAGCATTTT.

This chain uses TRBV10-3 with TRBJ2-2; a weak D match, TRBD1 (6 bases). The ends were cut back, 9 bases at V and 2 bases at J, with 16 bases in the middle. The CDR3 extends over 15 amino acids. Germline V lookup: CDR1 ENHRY, CDR2 SYGVKD. In nucleotides, the CDR3 is TGTGCCATGCGGACAGCATCCATAAACACCGGGGAGCTGTTTTTT. This sequence encodes CAMRTASINTGELFF.

This rearrangement joins TRBV10-1 to TRBJ2-7; D could derive from TRBD1 or TRBD2 (5 bases each). CDR3 length equals 14 residues. Trimming left V 6 bases short and J 4 bases short, with 16 bases between. CDR1 WNHNN and CDR2 SYGVQD come from the germline V gene (reference sequence). In DNA, the CDR3 is TGCGCCAGCAGCTGGGGACCTGGGGTATACGAGCAGTACTTC. Protein sequence: CASSWGPGVYEQYF.

This chain links TRBV6-5 with TRBJ1-2, with D possibly TRBD1 on 6 matching bases. V was clipped by 6 bases and J by 8 bases, with 16 bases between them. The CDR3 covers 13 residues. Per the germline V gene, CDR1 is MNHEY and CDR2 is SVGAGI. DNA for the CDR3: TGTGCCAGCAGCGGACAGCCGCCTCGAGGCTACACCTTC. Translation: CASSGQPPRGYTF.

This chain joins TRBV4-1 and TRBJ2-3, with TRBD1 identical over 10 bases. The trim removed 5 bases at V and 0 bases at J, leaving 11 bases unmatched. This CDR3 region has 18 residues. Germline-derived CDR1 and CDR2 are MGHRA and YSYEKL. CDR3 nucleotides: TGCGCCAGCAGCGAAACGAGACAGGGGGCCTTTAGCACAGATACGCAGTATTTT. The encoded protein is CASSETRQGAFSTDTQYF.

The rearrangement links TRBV9 to TRBJ2-5; either TRBD1 or TRBD2 may fit D (5 bases each). Germline V gives CDR1 SGDLS, CDR2 YYNGEE. The CDR3 spans 15 residues. With 3 bases removed from V and 2 bases from J, the gap between germline ends came to 14 bases. The CDR3 DNA reads TGTGCCAGCAGCGGCCGAGGGGTGATACAAGAGACCCAGTACTTC. Translating it yields CASSGRGVIQETQYF.

The chain recombines TRBV6-4 with TRBJ2-3, with TRBD1 matching over 9 bases. V lost 3 bases and J lost 0; bases outside the gene matches: 1. This CDR3 region has 15 residues. Germline CDR1 MRHNA, CDR2 SNTAGT. The CDR3, as DNA: TGTGCCAGCAGTGATGGGACAGGGAGCACAGATACGCAGTATTTT. Translation gives CASSDGTGSTDTQYF.

This rearrangement joins TRBV11-2 to TRBJ2-5; D is unresolved. The DNA end is more similar to TRBJ2-7, so the J call may be wrong. The germline CDR1 and CDR2 sequences are SGHAT and FQNNGV. This CDR3 spans 14 amino acids. CDR3 protein: CASSEDRSSYEQYF. The CDR3 nucleotides read TGTGCCAGCAGCGAGGACCGCAGCTCCTACGAGCAGTACTTC.

The chain carries TRBV9 and TRBJ2-2; 8 bases are a match to TRBD2. The CDR3 totals 12 residues. Germline lookup yields CDR1 SGDLS and CDR2 YYNGEE. The V and J ends lost 6 bases and 5 bases, in that order; junction bases with no gene match: 0. This chain's CDR3 is CASTGGTGELFF. CDR3 sequence (DNA): TGTGCCAGCACGGGAGGGACCGGGGAGCTGTTTTTT.